The clone carrying this TCR beta chain was picked up many times. The antigen remains undetermined. Between the trimmed V and J ends, which lost 3 bases and 1 base, there was a span of 10 bases. CDR3 length: 15 amino acids. The source of the sample is a study of early T cells in non-severe SARS-CoV-2 infection. Study-wide results and limits: Anti-spike CD8 responses were favored in VDJdb matching, and private and CD4 specificities were missed.

TCRdb reprocessed the 5' RACE reads with MiXCR, giving one entry per CDR3 protein. The sample shows 65,000 to 80,000 distinct CDR3 sequences, approximately 13% of them seen only once. This clonotype originated in an adult who was a healthcare worker with PCR-confirmed SARS-CoV-2 infection or an uninfected control (not recorded which). The chain joins TRBV12-3 or TRBV12-4 to TRBJ2-1; no clear D gene. Sample: whole blood. This CDR3 reads CASSLYANSYNEQFF. CDR3 DNA sequence: TGTGCCAGCAGTTTGTACGCGAATTCCTACAATGAGCAGTTCTTC.